The following is a T cell receptor beta chain sequence with its context. The data originate from a study of blood T cell repertoires in COVID-19. Overall study context: Sites across the United States, Italy and Spain contributed samples from acute and convalescent COVID-19. Sources were T cells, B-cell-depleted T cells, or PBMCs; the material itself was cDNA or gDNA.

Per the authors' pipeline: How many nucleated cells were present was estimated from reference gene primer amplification. Sequenced by immunoSEQ multiplex PCR; TCRdb stores in-frame clones only, minus some. Clonal size and the V and J genes are those of that table, whereas D and trimming came from the DNA. The table records some 17,000 clones, about four fifths of them present only once. V trimming: 5 bases; J trimming: 1 base; junction bases outside the gene matches: 2. CDR3 length: 15 residues. The germline CDR1 and CDR2 sequences are SNHLY and FYNNEI. The chain is built from TRBV2 and TRBJ2-5; 12 bases map to TRBD2. The TCR was taken from a man aged 80 or over with acute or convalescent COVID-19. The sample taken for sequencing was peripheral blood. The CDR3 DNA follows: TGTGCCAGCAGTCTAGCGGGGGGGCGCCAAGAGACCCAGTACTTC. It is translated as CASSLAGGRQETQYF.